These T cell receptor beta chains were read from a single sample in a study of cytomegalovirus exposure and HLA in healthy donors. Profiling relied on immunoSEQ multiplex PCR, and the TCRdb table lists in-frame clones only, not all of them. The sample contains about 140,000 clones, about 76% of which appear only once. The source material was PBMCs. The receptor set was obtained from a female donor in good health and CMV-seronegative. The CDR3 runs from the conserved cysteine through the conserved F or W. A D gene is named only where the DNA matches it firmly. Some rows have no size entry. The others give once, few or many, or a class for an expanded clone.

CDR3nt: TGTGCCAGCAGCTCTCCTCTGGGACTAGTCACCGGGGAGCTGTTTTTT
CDR3aa: CASSSPLGLVTGELFF
j_gene: TRBJ2-2
abundance: NA
v_gene: TRBV27
d_gene: TRBD2

CDR3nt: TGTGCCAGCAGCTTGGAGGGGGCTGGTCAGCCCCAGCATTTT
CDR3aa: CASSLEGAGQPQHF
j_gene: TRBJ1-5
abundance: NA
v_gene: TRBV7-9
d_gene: TRBD1

CDR3nt: TGTGCCAGCAGCTCCGGGACTAGTAGATACAATGAGCAGTTCTTC
CDR3aa: CASSSGTSRYNEQFF
j_gene: TRBJ2-1
abundance: NA
v_gene: TRBV5-4
d_gene: TRBD2

CDR3nt: TGTGCCATCAGAGGGGACAGGGCGATAAGGGGTGCGAACACTGAAGCTTTCTTT
CDR3aa: CAIRGDRAIRGANTEAFF
j_gene: TRBJ1-1
abundance: few
v_gene: TRBV10-3
d_gene: TRBD1

CDR3nt: TGCAGCGTGCCTGGGGCGGGGGGCCCATTCCAAGAGACCCAGTACTTC
CDR3aa: CSVPGAGGPFQETQYF
j_gene: TRBJ2-5
abundance: NA
v_gene: TRBV29-1
d_gene: TRBD2

CDR3nt: TGCGCCAGCAGCGTTACTAGCGGGGGGGCCTTCGAGCAGTACTTC
CDR3aa: CASSVTSGGAFEQYF
j_gene: TRBJ2-7
abundance: NA
v_gene: TRBV4-3
d_gene: TRBD2

CDR3nt: TGCGCCAGCAGCCAACGGGACATTAATGAAAAACTGTTTTTT
CDR3aa: CASSQRDINEKLFF
j_gene: TRBJ1-4
abundance: NA
v_gene: TRBV4-1
d_gene: NA

CDR3nt: TGTGCCAGCAGCTTAGATGGGGGGAGCAACGAGCAGTACTTC
CDR3aa: CASSLDGGSNEQYF
j_gene: TRBJ2-7
abundance: NA
v_gene: TRBV11-2
d_gene: NA

CDR3nt: TGCGCCAGCAGCTTTACCACCCCACGGACAGGGACGGAGACCCAGTACTTC
CDR3aa: CASSFTTPRTGTETQYF
j_gene: TRBJ2-5
abundance: NA
v_gene: TRBV5-1
d_gene: TRBD1

CDR3nt: TGTGCCAGCAGTCATGGTTCTAGTCGCGACATTCAGTACTTC
CDR3aa: CASSHGSSRDIQYF
j_gene: TRBJ2-4
abundance: once
v_gene: TRBV28
d_gene: NA

CDR3nt: TGCGCCAGCAGCCAAGATCGAGGAGAGCAGTACTTC
CDR3aa: CASSQDRGEQYF
j_gene: TRBJ2-5
abundance: NA
v_gene: TRBV4-3
d_gene: NA

CDR3nt: TGCGCCAGCAGCGCGCTACAGGGGATCACAAACATTCAGTACTTC
CDR3aa: CASSALQGITNIQYF
j_gene: TRBJ2-4
abundance: NA
v_gene: TRBV5-1
d_gene: TRBD1

CDR3nt: TGCGCCAGCAGCACTGGGACAGGGGGCTCCTACAATGAGCAGTTCTTC
CDR3aa: CASSTGTGGSYNEQFF
j_gene: TRBJ2-1
abundance: NA
v_gene: TRBV5-1
d_gene: TRBD1

CDR3nt: TGTGCCAGCCCCAGGACAGATTATGGCTACACCTTC
CDR3aa: CASPRTDYGYTF
j_gene: TRBJ1-2
abundance: few
v_gene: TRBV2
d_gene: NA

CDR3nt: TGTGCCAGCAGCCCCCAGGAGGAGGGCTACGAGCAGTACTTC
CDR3aa: CASSPQEEGYEQYF
j_gene: TRBJ2-7
abundance: NA
v_gene: TRBV7-2
d_gene: NA

CDR3nt: TGTGCCTGGAGCAAACAGGGGAAAGAGACCCAGTACTTC
CDR3aa: CAWSKQGKETQYF
j_gene: TRBJ2-5
abundance: NA
v_gene: TRBV30
d_gene: TRBD1

CDR3nt: TGTGCCAGCAGCTTAGTATCGAGCGGGGCAGATACGCAGTATTTT
CDR3aa: CASSLVSSGADTQYF
j_gene: TRBJ2-3
abundance: few
v_gene: TRBV7-6
d_gene: TRBD2

CDR3nt: TGTGCCAGCAGCCACCCTCGTGCGGGAGGGCCGGCAGATACGCAGTATTTT
CDR3aa: CASSHPRAGGPADTQYF
j_gene: TRBJ2-3
abundance: NA
v_gene: TRBV9
d_gene: TRBD2

CDR3nt: TGTGCCAGCAGCTTGCAGGGACTAGCCAATGAGCAGTTCTTC
CDR3aa: CASSLQGLANEQFF
j_gene: TRBJ2-1
abundance: NA
v_gene: TRBV11-2
d_gene: TRBD2

CDR3nt: TGCGCCAGCAGCCAAGTCTTCTCGAGGGACTACGAGCAGTACTTC
CDR3aa: CASSQVFSRDYEQYF
j_gene: TRBJ2-7
abundance: NA
v_gene: TRBV4-1
d_gene: NA

CDR3nt: TGTGCTAGTGGTTTGGTGACATTCTACACCTTC
CDR3aa: CASGLVTFYTF
j_gene: TRBJ1-2
abundance: NA
v_gene: TRBV12-5
d_gene: NA

CDR3nt: TGTGCCAGCAGCCAAACCGGGGAGCTGTTTTTT
CDR3aa: CASSQTGELFF
j_gene: TRBJ2-2
abundance: NA
v_gene: TRBV2
d_gene: NA

CDR3nt: TGTGCCAGTACCCTGGGACAGGGTCAAGGGTCCACCATATATTTT
CDR3aa: CASTLGQGQGSTIYF
j_gene: TRBJ1-3
abundance: NA
v_gene: TRBV19
d_gene: TRBD1

CDR3nt: TGTGCCAGCAGCTTAGCCAGAGGGGCTAGCGGTCTCTCCTACGAGCAGTACTTC
CDR3aa: CASSLARGASGLSYEQYF
j_gene: TRBJ2-7
abundance: once
v_gene: TRBV7-2
d_gene: TRBD2

CDR3nt: TGTGCCAGCGCCGCGGGGGTGAACACCGGGGAGCTGTTTTTT
CDR3aa: CASAAGVNTGELFF
j_gene: TRBJ2-2
abundance: NA
v_gene: TRBV6-7
d_gene: TRBD2

CDR3nt: TGCGCCAGCAGCTTGGGTGGTAACAGGGGGAATGAGCAGTTCTTC
CDR3aa: CASSLGGNRGNEQFF
j_gene: TRBJ2-1
abundance: NA
v_gene: TRBV5-1
d_gene: TRBD1

CDR3nt: TGCAGCGCAGGGACAGGGAAGGGTCAGCCCCAGCATTTT
CDR3aa: CSAGTGKGQPQHF
j_gene: TRBJ1-5
abundance: NA
v_gene: TRBV29-1
d_gene: TRBD1

CDR3nt: TGTGCCAGTACCAAAGGACAGGGGGTGCTAGATGGCTACACCTTC
CDR3aa: CASTKGQGVLDGYTF
j_gene: TRBJ1-2
abundance: NA
v_gene: TRBV19
d_gene: TRBD1

CDR3nt: TGCGCCAGCAGCCCTCCGTTGACTAGCGGAACAGCCAAAAACATTCAGTACTTC
CDR3aa: CASSPPLTSGTAKNIQYF
j_gene: TRBJ2-4
abundance: NA
v_gene: TRBV4-1
d_gene: TRBD2

CDR3nt: TGTGCCAGCAGTTTTAACGGGGGGGGCACAGATACGCAGTATTTT
CDR3aa: CASSFNGGGTDTQYF
j_gene: TRBJ2-3
abundance: NA
v_gene: TRBV28
d_gene: TRBD2

CDR3nt: TGTGCCAGCCCTCATACCCCTACACCGAGATCCGGGACAGTCTACGAGCAGTACTTC
CDR3aa: CASPHTPTPRSGTVYEQYF
j_gene: TRBJ2-7
abundance: once
v_gene: TRBV5-4
d_gene: TRBD1

CDR3nt: TGTGCCAGCAGCACTCGAGCGGGACCACGAGAGACCCAGTACTTC
CDR3aa: CASSTRAGPRETQYF
j_gene: TRBJ2-5
abundance: NA
v_gene: TRBV7-6
d_gene: TRBD2

CDR3nt: TGCGCCAGCAGCTTGGGGGGCCTCGGACTAGGTCGGGGCGAGCAGTACTTC
CDR3aa: CASSLGGLGLGRGEQYF
j_gene: TRBJ2-7
abundance: NA
v_gene: TRBV5-1
d_gene: TRBD2

CDR3nt: TGTGCCACCAGCAGAGATCGGGGGGGTGGCGCCGGGCAGTTCTTC
CDR3aa: CATSRDRGGGAGQFF
j_gene: TRBJ2-1
abundance: few
v_gene: TRBV15
d_gene: TRBD2

CDR3nt: TGTGCCAGCAGTTACGGGACAGGGGATTCTGACTATGGCTACACCTTC
CDR3aa: CASSYGTGDSDYGYTF
j_gene: TRBJ1-2
abundance: NA
v_gene: TRBV6-5
d_gene: TRBD1

CDR3nt: TGCGCCAGCAGCCTCGCGGCGTCCGGCTACACCGGGGAGCTGTTTTTT
CDR3aa: CASSLAASGYTGELFF
j_gene: TRBJ2-2
abundance: NA
v_gene: TRBV5-1
d_gene: NA

CDR3nt: TGTGCCAGCAGTGTGGACCGAGGCCCGGGGGGCGAAGCTTTCTTT
CDR3aa: CASSVDRGPGGEAFF
j_gene: TRBJ1-1
abundance: NA
v_gene: TRBV9
d_gene: NA

CDR3nt: TGCAGTGCTAAGGGGGGGGAGACCCAGTACTTC
CDR3aa: CSAKGGETQYF
j_gene: TRBJ2-5
abundance: NA
v_gene: TRBV20-1
d_gene: NA

CDR3nt: TGTGCCAGCAGCGTATTTGGCCAGGGGGCGCAAGATACGCAGTATTTT
CDR3aa: CASSVFGQGAQDTQYF
j_gene: TRBJ2-3
abundance: NA
v_gene: TRBV9
d_gene: TRBD1

CDR3nt: TGTGCCAGCAGCTTGCTAACAGACGTGGATACGCAGTATTTT
CDR3aa: CASSLLTDVDTQYF
j_gene: TRBJ2-3
abundance: NA
v_gene: TRBV5-4
d_gene: NA